The present T cell receptor beta chain was sequenced within a study of CD8+CD57+ T cells in acquired aplastic anemia. Study-level background: Sorted CD4+ and CD8+ cells yielded DNA averaging around 3 ug. Findings of the study overall: Found in both controls and patients were approximately 31 CD8+ CDR3 sequences. Patients showed no significant difference from controls in CD8+ Simpson's diversity.

CDR3 and TCR beta VDJ profiling relied on genomic DNA as the template. TCRdb re-derived calls from the reads in MiXCR, one entry per CDR3 protein. The sample gives some 200,000 distinct CDR3 sequences, approximately 65% of which show up once; about 60% is in the top ten. V shed 6 bases and J shed 1 base, with 12 bases lying between them. Germline V gene data show CDR1 as ENHRY and CDR2 as SYGVKD. This CDR3 has 14 residues. Comment on this clonotype: No antigen is known for it.

Patients chosen for sequencing had CD8+CD57+ cells that had expanded, as shown by flow cytometry. Patient blood was sampled before any therapy had been received. The gene calls are TRBV10-3 and TRBJ1-1; possibly TRBD1 for D (5 bases). This clonotype was sampled from a human donor with aplastic anemia. The sequenced sample was sorted CD4+, CD8+, or CD8+CD57+ T cells (not recorded which) from PBMCs. The CDR3 DNA is TGTGCCATCAGGGGCAACGGACAGAACACTGAAGCTTTCTTT. Its translation: CAIRGNGQNTEAFF.